This T cell receptor (beta chain) stems from a study of cytomegalovirus exposure and HLA in healthy donors. Study summary: Of a few hundred genotyped donors, roughly 81% grouped in the Caucasian-associated ancestry cluster.

Use of 60 Vbeta and 13 Jbeta primers characterized the PCR. Assay used: immunoSEQ multiplex PCR; TCRdb lists only in-frame clones, some missing. The sample comprises more than 45,000 clones, about 80% of which are singletons, and 2.9% rests with the top ten. A note on this clone: The antigen is unknown.

Whole-study findings and limits: An analysis was carried out at a later point. It showed that HLA-associated TCR beta chains were more clonally expanded than equally common non-associated chains.

Each donor was healthy, and each was a bone marrow donor. Germline V lookup: CDR1 LNHNV, CDR2 YYDKDF (reference sequence). The CDR3 length is 14 residues. Trimming took 8 bases from V and 6 from J, leaving 17 bases between them. The sequence derives from a man in his fifties or sixties in good health and CMV-seronegative. The specimen sequenced was PBMCs. The rearrangement links TRBV15 to TRBJ1-5, with D maybe TRBD1 (5 bases). The CDR3 loop is CATDGGRGTQPQHF. CDR3 nucleotides: TGTGCCACCGACGGGGGTCGAGGTACTCAGCCCCAGCATTTT.